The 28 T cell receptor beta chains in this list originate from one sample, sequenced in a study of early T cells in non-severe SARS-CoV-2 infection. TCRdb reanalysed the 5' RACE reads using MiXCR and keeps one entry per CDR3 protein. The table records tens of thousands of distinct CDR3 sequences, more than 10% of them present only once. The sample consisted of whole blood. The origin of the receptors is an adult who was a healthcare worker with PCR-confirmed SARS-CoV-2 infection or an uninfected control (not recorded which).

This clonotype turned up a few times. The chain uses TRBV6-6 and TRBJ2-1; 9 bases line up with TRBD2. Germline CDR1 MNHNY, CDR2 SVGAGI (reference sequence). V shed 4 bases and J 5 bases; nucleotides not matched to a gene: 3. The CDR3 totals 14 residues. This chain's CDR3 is CASSFASGNNEQFF. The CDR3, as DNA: TGTGCCAGCAGTTTTGCTAGCGGGAACAATGAGCAGTTCTTC.

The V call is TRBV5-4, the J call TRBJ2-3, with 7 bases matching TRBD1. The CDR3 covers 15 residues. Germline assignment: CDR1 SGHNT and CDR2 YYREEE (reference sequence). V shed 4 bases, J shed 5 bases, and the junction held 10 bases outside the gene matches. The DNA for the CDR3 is TGTGCCAGCAGCCTTCAACAGGGGCTGGTAGATACGCAGTATTTT. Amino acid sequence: CASSLQQGLVDTQYF.

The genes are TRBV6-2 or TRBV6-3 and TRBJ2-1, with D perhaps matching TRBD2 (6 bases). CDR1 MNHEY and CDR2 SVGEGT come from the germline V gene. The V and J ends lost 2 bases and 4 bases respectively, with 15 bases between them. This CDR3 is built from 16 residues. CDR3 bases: TGTGCCAGCAGTTACGGCGGGGCGGGGAAATACAATGAGCAGTTCTTC. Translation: CASSYGGAGKYNEQFF.

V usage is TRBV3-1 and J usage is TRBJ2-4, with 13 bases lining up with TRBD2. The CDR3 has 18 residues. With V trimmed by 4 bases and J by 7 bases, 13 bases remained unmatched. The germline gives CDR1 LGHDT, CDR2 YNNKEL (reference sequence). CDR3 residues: CASSPIGLAGERRNIQYF. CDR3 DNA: TGTGCCAGCAGCCCGATAGGACTAGCGGGAGAACGTAGGAACATTCAGTACTTC.

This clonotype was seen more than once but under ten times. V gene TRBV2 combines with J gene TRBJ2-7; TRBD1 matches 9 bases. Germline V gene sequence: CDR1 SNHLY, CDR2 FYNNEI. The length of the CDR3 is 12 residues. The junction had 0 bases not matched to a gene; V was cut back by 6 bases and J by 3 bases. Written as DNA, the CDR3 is TGTGCCAGCAGGGACAGGGGCTACGAGCAGTACTTC. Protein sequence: CASRDRGYEQYF.

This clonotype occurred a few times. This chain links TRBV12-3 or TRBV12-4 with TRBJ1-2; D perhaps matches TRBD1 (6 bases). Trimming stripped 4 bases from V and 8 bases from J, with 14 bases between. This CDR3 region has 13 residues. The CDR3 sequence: CASSSYRALGYTF. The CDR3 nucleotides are TGTGCCAGCAGTTCCTACAGGGCTCTGGGCTACACCTTC.

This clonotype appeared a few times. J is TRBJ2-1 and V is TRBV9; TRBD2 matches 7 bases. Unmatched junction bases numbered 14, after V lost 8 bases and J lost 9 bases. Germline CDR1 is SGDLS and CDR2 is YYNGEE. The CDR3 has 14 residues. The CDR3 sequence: CASAIAGIRGEQFF. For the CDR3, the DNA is TGTGCCAGTGCCATAGCGGGTATCCGAGGTGAGCAGTTCTTC.

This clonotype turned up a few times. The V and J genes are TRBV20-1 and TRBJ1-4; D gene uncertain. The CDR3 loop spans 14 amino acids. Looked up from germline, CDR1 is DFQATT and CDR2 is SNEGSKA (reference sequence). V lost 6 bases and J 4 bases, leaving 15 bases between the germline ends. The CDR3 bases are TGCAGTGCGAGACCCCCCACAAATAATGAAAAACTGTTTTTT. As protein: CSARPPTNNEKLFF.

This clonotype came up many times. In DNA form, the CDR3 reads TGTGCCTGGAGTTTGGGACGGAGGTACGAGCAGTACTTC. Amino acids: CAWSLGRRYEQYF. The chain links TRBV30 to TRBJ2-7, with D possibly called TRBD1 or TRBD2 (5 bases each). CDR3 length: 13 amino acids. V lost 2 bases to trimming and J lost 4 bases, with 12 bases between them. Germline CDR1 is GTSNPN and CDR2 is SVGIG (reference sequence).

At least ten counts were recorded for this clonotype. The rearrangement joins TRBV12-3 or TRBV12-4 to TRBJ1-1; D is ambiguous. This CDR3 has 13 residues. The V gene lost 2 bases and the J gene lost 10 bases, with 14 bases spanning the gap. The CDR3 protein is CASSLMARRGAFF. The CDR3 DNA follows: TGTGCCAGCAGTTTAATGGCCCGGAGAGGAGCTTTCTTT.

The CDR3 sequence: CASPPVGGADYGYTF. The CDR3 DNA sequence: TGTGCCAGCCCGCCAGTGGGGGGCGCTGACTATGGCTACACCTTC. The rearrangement uses TRBV7-9 and TRBJ1-2, with D possibly TRBD1 on 6 matching bases. The V gene's germline CDR1 is SEHNR and CDR2 FQNEAQ (reference sequence). V dropped 8 bases and J dropped 3 bases, with 19 bases sitting between them. The CDR3 is made up of 15 amino acids.

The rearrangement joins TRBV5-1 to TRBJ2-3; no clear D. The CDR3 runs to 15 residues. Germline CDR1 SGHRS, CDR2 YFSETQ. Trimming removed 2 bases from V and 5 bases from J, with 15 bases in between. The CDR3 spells CASSFGDFELDTQYF. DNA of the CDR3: TGCGCCAGCAGCTTCGGAGATTTCGAGTTAGATACGCAGTATTTT.

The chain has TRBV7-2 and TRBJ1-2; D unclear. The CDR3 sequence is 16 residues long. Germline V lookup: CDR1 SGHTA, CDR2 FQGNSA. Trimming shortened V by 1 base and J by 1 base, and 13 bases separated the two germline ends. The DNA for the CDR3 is TGTGCCAGCAGCTTAGGCAATGACTTTCTTAACTATGGCTACACCTTC. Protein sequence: CASSLGNDFLNYGYTF.

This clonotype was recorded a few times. The CDR3 here is CASSRGEETQYF. CDR3 coding DNA: TGTGCCAGCAGCCGGGGTGAAGAGACCCAGTACTTC. The rearrangement uses TRBV6-2 or TRBV6-3 and TRBJ2-5, with a tentative D call TRBD2 (5 bases). Germline values: CDR1 MNHEY, CDR2 SVGEGT. Trimming left V 6 bases short and J 3 bases short, with 8 bases between. CDR3 length: 12 residues.

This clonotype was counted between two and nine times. CDR3 nucleotide sequence: TGTGCCAGCAGCGCGGACAGGGGCCACCAAGAGACCCAGTACTTC. Translation: CASSADRGHQETQYF. V usage is TRBV5-6 and J usage is TRBJ2-5; 9 bases are a match to TRBD1. Germline-derived CDR1 and CDR2 are SGHDT and YYEEEE. The ends lost 4 bases at V and 0 bases at J; junction bases unmatched: 4. The CDR3 covers 15 residues.

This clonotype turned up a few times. The CDR3 region has the DNA TGCAGCGTTGCAGCGGGTGGTACTAATGAAAAACTGTTTTTT. The encoded protein is CSVAAGGTNEKLFF. J is TRBJ1-4 and V is TRBV29-1; no clear D. The V gene's germline CDR1 is SQVTM and CDR2 ANQGSEA. Between the trimmed V and J ends, which lost 4 bases and 2 bases, there was a span of 11 bases. The CDR3 loop spans 14 amino acids.

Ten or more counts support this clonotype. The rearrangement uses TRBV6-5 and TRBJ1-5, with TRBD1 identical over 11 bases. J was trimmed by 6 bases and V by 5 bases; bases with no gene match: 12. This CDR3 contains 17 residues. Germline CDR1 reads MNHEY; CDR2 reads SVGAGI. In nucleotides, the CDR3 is TGTGCCAGCAGTCCCGGCCATTCCGGGACAGGGGGTCAGCCCCAGCATTTT. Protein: CASSPGHSGTGGQPQHF.

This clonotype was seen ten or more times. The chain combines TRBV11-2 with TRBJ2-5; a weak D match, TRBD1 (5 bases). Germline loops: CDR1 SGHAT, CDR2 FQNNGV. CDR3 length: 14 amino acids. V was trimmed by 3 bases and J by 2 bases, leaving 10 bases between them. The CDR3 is CASSFRGNQETQYF. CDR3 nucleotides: TGTGCCAGCAGCTTTAGGGGAAATCAAGAGACCCAGTACTTC.

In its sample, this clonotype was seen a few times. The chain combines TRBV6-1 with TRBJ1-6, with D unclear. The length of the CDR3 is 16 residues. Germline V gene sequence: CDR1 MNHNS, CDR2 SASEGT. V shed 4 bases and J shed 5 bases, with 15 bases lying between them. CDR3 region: CASSVKPLADNSPLHF. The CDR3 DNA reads TGTGCCAGCAGTGTAAAACCGTTGGCGGATAATTCACCCCTCCACTTT.

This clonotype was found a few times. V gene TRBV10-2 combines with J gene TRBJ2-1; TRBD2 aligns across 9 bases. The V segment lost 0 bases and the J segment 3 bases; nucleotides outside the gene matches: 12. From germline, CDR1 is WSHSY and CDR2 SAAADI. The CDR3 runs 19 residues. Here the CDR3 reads CASSESGVFQTSGYNEQFF. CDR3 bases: TGCGCCAGCAGTGAGTCGGGAGTGTTTCAGACTAGCGGCTACAATGAGCAGTTCTTC.

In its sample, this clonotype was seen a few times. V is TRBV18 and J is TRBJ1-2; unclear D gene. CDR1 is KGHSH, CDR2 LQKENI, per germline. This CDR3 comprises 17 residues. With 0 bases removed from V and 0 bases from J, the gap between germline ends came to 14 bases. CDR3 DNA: TGTGCCAGCTCACCACCTTCTCCACCGACAACTAACTATGGCTACACCTTC. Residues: CASSPPSPPTTNYGYTF.

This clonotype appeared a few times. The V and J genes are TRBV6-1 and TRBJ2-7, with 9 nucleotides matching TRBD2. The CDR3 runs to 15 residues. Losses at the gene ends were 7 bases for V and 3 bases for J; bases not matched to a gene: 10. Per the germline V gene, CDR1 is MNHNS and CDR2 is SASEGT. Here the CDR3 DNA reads TGTGCCAGCACCGAGAGTAGCGGGGGCGTCTACGAGCAGTACTTC. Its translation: CASTESSGGVYEQYF.

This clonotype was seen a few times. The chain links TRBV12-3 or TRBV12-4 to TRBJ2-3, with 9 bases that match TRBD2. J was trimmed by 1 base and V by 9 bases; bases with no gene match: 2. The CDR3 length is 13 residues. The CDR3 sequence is CASRTSGTDTQYF. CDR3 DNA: TGTGCCAGTCGGACTAGCGGCACAGATACGCAGTATTTT.

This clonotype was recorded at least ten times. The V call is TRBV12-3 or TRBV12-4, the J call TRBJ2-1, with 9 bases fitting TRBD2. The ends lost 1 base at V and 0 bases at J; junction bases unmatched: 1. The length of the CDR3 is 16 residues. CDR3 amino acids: CASSLEREDSYNEQFF. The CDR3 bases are TGTGCCAGCAGTTTAGAGCGGGAGGACTCCTACAATGAGCAGTTCTTC.

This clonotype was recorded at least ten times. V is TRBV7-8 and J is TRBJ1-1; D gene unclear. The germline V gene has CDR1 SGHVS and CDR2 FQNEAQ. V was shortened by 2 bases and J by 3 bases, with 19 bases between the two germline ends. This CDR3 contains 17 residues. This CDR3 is CASSLLNYPGEDTEAFF. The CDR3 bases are TGTGCCAGCAGCTTACTTAATTACCCCGGAGAAGACACTGAAGCTTTCTTT.

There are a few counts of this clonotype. Here the CDR3 reads CASSQGQNSGNTIYF. CDR3 nucleotide sequence: TGTGCCAGCAGCCAAGGACAGAACTCTGGAAACACCATATATTTT. V and J are TRBV4-2 and TRBJ1-3, with D tentatively TRBD1 (5 bases). The CDR3 is 15 amino acids. V lost 1 base, J lost 0 bases, and 7 bases lay in between. Germline lookup yields CDR1 LGHNA and CDR2 YNFKEQ.

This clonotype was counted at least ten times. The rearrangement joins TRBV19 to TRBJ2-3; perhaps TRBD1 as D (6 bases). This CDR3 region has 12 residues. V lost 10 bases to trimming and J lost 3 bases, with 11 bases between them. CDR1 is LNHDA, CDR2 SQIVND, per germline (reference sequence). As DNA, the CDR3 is TGTGCCACCCGAAGGGGGACAGATACGCAGTATTTT. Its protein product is CATRRGTDTQYF. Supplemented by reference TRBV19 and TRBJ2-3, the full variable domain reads DGGITQSPKYLFRKEGQNVTLSCEQNLNHDAMYWYRQDPGQGLRLIYYSQIVNDFQKGDIAEGYSVSREKKESFPLTVTSAQKNPTAFYLCATRRGTDTQYFGPGTRLTVL.

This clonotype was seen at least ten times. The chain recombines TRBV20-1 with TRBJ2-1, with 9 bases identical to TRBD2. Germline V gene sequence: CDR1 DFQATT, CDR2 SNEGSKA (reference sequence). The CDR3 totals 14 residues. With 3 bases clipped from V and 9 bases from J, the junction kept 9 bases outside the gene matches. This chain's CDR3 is CSASRLAGNTEQFF. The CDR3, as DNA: TGCAGTGCTAGTAGGCTAGCGGGAAATACTGAGCAGTTCTTC.